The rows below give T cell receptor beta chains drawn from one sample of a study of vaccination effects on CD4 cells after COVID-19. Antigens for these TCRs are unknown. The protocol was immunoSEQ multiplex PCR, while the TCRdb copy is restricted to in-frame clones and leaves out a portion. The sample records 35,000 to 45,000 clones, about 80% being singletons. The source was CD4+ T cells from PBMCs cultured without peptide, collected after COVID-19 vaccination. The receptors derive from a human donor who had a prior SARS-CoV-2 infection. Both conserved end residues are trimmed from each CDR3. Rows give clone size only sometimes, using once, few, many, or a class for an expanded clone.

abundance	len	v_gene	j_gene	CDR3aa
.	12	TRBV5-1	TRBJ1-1	ASSLDAGSTEAF
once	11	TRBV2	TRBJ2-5	ASSEQGGETQY
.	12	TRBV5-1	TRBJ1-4	ASSLERGAEKLF
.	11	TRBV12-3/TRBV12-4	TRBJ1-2	ASSLRQNYGYT
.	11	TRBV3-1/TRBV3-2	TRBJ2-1	ATGLAGANEQF
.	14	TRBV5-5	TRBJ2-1	ASSPGLAVSYNEQF
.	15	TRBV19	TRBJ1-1	ASSVLGGSNEYTEAF
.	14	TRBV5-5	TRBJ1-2	ASSLNTGGVYYGYT
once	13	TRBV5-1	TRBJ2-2	ASTERGINTGELF
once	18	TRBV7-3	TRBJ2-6	ASSPSVRDRGFYGANVLT
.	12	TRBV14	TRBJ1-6	ASSQGRVNSPLH
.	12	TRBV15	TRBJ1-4	ATSLGDSREKLF
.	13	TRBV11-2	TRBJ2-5	ASSRIYSGGETQY
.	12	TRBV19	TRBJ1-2	ASNLQGGNYGYT
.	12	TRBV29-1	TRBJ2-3	SGTKGWVADTQY
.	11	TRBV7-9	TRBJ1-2	ASSTDSQYGYT
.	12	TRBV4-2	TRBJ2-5	ASSQDGRSETQY
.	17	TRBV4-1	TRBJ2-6	ASSQGLFGHRPGANVLT
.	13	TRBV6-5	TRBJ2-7	ASSYSAGTGFEQY
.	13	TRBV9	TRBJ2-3	ASSGPRGSPDTQY
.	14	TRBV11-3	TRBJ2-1	ASSPRLGGQNNEQF
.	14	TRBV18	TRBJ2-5	ASSPDGRGVLETQY
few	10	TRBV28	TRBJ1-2	ASSDKPYGYT
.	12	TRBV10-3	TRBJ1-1	AISEGQGFTEAF
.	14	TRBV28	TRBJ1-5	ASSLVPGSGSQPQH
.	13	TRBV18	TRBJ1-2	ASSPRLGPNYGYT
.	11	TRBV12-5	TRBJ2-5	ASFGGTQETQY
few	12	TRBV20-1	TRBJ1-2	SASSPTDNYGYT
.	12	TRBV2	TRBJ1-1	ASSVRGANTEAF
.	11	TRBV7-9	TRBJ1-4	ASSLTSNEKLF
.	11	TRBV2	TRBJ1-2	ASSQGRGDGYT
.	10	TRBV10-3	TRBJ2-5	ATRPGQETQY
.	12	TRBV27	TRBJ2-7	ASSTWTGDYEQY
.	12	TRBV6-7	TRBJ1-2	ASISGGGGYGYT